The text below deals with one T cell receptor beta chain. How the authors handled the data: The assay estimated nucleated cells by amplifying reference gene primers. TCRdb keeps only in-frame clones here, not all; method: immunoSEQ multiplex PCR. Clonal size and the V and J genes are those of that table, whereas D and trimming came from the DNA. The repertoire holds over 65,000 clones, with over 80% as singletons. This sample stems from a study of blood T cell repertoires in COVID-19. Looking at the study overall: From the United States, Italy and Spain came samples of acute and convalescent COVID-19. Nucleic acid was either cDNA or gDNA, and it came from T cells, B-cell-depleted T cells, or PBMCs.

Germline V gives CDR1 MDHEN, CDR2 SYDVKM. Trimming pared 3 bases from V and 4 bases from J, leaving 6 bases between. The CDR3 is 12 residues long. Sequenced material: peripheral blood. V gene TRBV28 combines with J gene TRBJ1-2, with D uncertain. This TCR was recovered from a human donor in a cohort sampled during active COVID-19. As DNA, the CDR3 is TGTGCCAGCAGTTTTGGGCCCTATGGCTACACCTTC. Its protein is CASSFGPYGYTF.